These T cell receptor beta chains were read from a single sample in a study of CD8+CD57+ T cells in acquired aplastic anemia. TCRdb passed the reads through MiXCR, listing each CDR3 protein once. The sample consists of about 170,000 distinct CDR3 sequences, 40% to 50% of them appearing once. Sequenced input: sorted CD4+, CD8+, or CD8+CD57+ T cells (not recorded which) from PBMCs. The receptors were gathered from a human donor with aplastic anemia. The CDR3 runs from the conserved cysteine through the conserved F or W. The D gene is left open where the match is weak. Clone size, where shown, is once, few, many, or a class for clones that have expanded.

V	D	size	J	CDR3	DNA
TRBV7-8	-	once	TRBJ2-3	CASSASNRATTDTQYF	TGTGCCAGCAGTGCTAGTAACAGGGCAACCACAGATACGCAGTATTTT
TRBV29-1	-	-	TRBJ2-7	CSVVVGGSYEQYF	TGCAGCGTTGTCGTGGGGGGCTCGTACGAGCAGTACTTC
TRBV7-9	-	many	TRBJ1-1	CASRPKVSPDTNTEAFF	TGTGCCAGCAGGCCAAAGGTATCCCCGGACACCAACACTGAAGCTTTCTTT
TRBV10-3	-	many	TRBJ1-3	CAIKGGDPYMNF	TGTGCCATCAAGGGGGGTGACCCCTATATGAATTTT
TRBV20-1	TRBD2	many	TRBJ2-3	CSARGGRGGGAVGDTQYF	TGCAGTGCTAGAGGAGGTCGGGGCGGGGGGGCCGTCGGAGATACGCAGTATTTT
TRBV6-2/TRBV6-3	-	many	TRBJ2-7	CASSYSQILVYEQYF	TGTGCCAGCAGTTATTCCCAAATTCTGGTTTACGAGCAGTACTTC
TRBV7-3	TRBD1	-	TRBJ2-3	CASSAATGSTDTQYF	TGTGCCAGCAGCGCCGCGACAGGGAGCACAGATACGCAGTATTTT
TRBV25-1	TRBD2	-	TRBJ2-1	CASSISGSDNEQFF	TGTGCCAGCTCGATCAGCGGGAGCGACAATGAGCAGTTCTTC
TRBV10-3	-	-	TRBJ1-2	CAISGGAGDYGYTF	TGTGCCATCAGTGGCGGGGCAGGAGACTATGGCTACACCTTC
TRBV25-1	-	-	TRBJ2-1	CASSRGRENEQFF	TGTGCCAGCAGTCGTGGCAGGGAAAATGAGCAGTTCTTC
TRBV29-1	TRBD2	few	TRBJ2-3	CSVEGLAGADTQYF	TGCAGCGTTGAAGGTCTAGCGGGAGCAGATACGCAGTATTTT
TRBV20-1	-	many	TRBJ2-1	CSASRRLYNEQFF	TGCAGTGCTAGCAGGCGACTGTACAATGAGCAGTTCTTC
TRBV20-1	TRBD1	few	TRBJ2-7	CSATQTGVAYEQYF	TGCAGTGCCACCCAGACAGGGGTCGCCTACGAGCAGTACTTC
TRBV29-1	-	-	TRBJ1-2	CSGTGAGGYTF	TGCAGCGGCACCGGCGCCGGAGGCTACACCTTC
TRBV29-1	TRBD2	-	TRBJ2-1	CSASSDSGGKDEQFF	TGCAGCGCCAGCAGTGACAGCGGGGGGAAGGATGAGCAGTTCTTC
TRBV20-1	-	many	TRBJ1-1	CSATSPNTEAFF	TGCAGTGCCACTAGCCCGAACACTGAAGCTTTCTTT
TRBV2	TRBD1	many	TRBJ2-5	CASNQQGTETQYF	TGTGCCAGCAACCAACAGGGGACGGAGACCCAGTACTTC
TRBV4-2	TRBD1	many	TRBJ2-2	CASSQPSGTVNTGELFF	TGTGCCAGCAGCCAACCATCCGGGACAGTTAACACCGGGGAGCTGTTTTTT
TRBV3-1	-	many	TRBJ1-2	CASSLRRERGYGYTF	TGTGCCAGCAGCCTACGGAGGGAAAGAGGCTATGGCTACACCTTC
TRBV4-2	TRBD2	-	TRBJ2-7	CASSQDLAGGSYEQYF	TGTGCCAGCAGCCAAGATCTAGCGGGGGGCTCCTACGAGCAGTACTTC
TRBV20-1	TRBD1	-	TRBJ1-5	CSGDRGLNQPQHF	TGCAGTGGAGACAGGGGGCTCAATCAGCCCCAGCATTTT
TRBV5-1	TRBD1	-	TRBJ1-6	CASRSVDRDSPLHF	TGCGCCAGCAGATCGGTGGACAGGGATTCACCCCTCCACTTT